The next 7 T cell receptor beta chains were all read from a single sample in a study of T-cell memory formation after mild COVID-19. One entry per CDR3 protein, called by TCRdb with MiXCR from the 5' RACE reads. The table has 470,000 or so distinct CDR3 sequences, over 15% seen once; the top ten hold approximately 13%. Source material: PBMCs or a T cell subset sorted from them (not recorded which). Every receptor here comes from an adult woman who had mild COVID-19 (a few samples of this study predate the infection). Cell type and time point are not known.

The V gene is TRBV20-1, the J gene TRBJ2-4; possibly TRBD1 for D (6 bases). V lost 0 bases and J lost 16, with 16 bases in between. The CDR3 sequence is 12 residues long. Per germline, CDR1 DFQATT and CDR2 SNEGSKA (reference sequence). CDR3 region: CSARDEDRSPYF. DNA of the CDR3: TGCAGTGCTAGAGATGAAGACAGGTCACCCTACTTC.

This clonotype was seen repeatedly, ten times or more. The chain couples TRBV7-6 to TRBJ2-1, with 7 bases identical to TRBD2. The CDR3 loop spans 16 amino acids. The V segment lost 5 bases and the J segment 1 base; nucleotides outside the gene matches: 8. Germline values: CDR1 SGHVS, CDR2 FNYEAQ. CDR3 DNA: TGTGCCAGCAGCCCTCGAGCGGGGTTATCCTACAATGAGCAGTTCTTC. It specifies CASSPRAGLSYNEQFF.

This clonotype was seen a few times. The rearrangement uses TRBV5-1 and TRBJ1-2, with D maybe TRBD1 (5 bases). The CDR3 sequence is 14 residues long. Germline CDR1 is SGHRS and CDR2 is YFSETQ. V lost 0 bases, J lost 4 bases, and 10 bases lay in between. CDR3 bases: TGCGCCAGCAGCTTGGAAGAGGGGAGCTATGGCTACACCTTC. It yields the protein CASSLEEGSYGYTF.

The chain joins TRBV5-4 to TRBJ2-2; TRBD1 might be the D (6 bases). Looked up from germline, CDR1 is SGHNT and CDR2 is YYREEE (reference sequence). V was cut by 2 bases and J by 4 bases, with 21 bases left in between. The CDR3 extends over 18 amino acids. The CDR3 spells CASSFKTGTLSSTGELFF. The CDR3 nucleotides are TGTGCCAGCAGCTTTAAGACCGGGACACTGTCGAGCACCGGGGAGCTGTTTTTT.

This clonotype has only a few counts. This chain uses TRBV6-5 with TRBJ2-3, with TRBD2 matching over 10 bases. CDR1 is MNHEY, CDR2 SVGAGI, per germline. With 4 bases clipped from V and 5 bases from J, the junction kept 6 bases outside the gene matches. The length of the CDR3 is 15 residues. The CDR3 sequence is CASSWASGSLDTQYF. CDR3 DNA: TGTGCCAGCAGTTGGGCTAGCGGGAGTTTAGATACGCAGTATTTT.

This clonotype was seen more than once but under ten times. The genes are TRBV5-1 and TRBJ1-1; 9 bases are shared with TRBD1. V was pared by 4 bases and J by 0 bases, with 10 bases of the junction left unmatched. Per germline, CDR1 SGHRS and CDR2 YFSETQ. This CDR3 spans 17 amino acids. This chain's CDR3 is CASSPPGTGLLNTEAFF. The CDR3 bases are TGCGCCAGCAGCCCTCCGGGGACAGGGCTATTGAACACTGAAGCTTTCTTT.

This chain connects TRBV4-1 to TRBJ1-2; D gene ambiguous. There are 15 residues in the CDR3. CDR1 and CDR2 (germline): MGHRA, YSYEKL. V lost 0 bases, J lost 1 base, and 9 bases lay in between. CDR3 residues: CASSQELHDNYGYTF. Written as DNA, the CDR3 is TGCGCCAGCAGCCAAGAGCTGCATGATAACTATGGCTACACCTTC.